This TCR beta chain appears in the sequencing data of a study of T cell responses to AZD1222 COVID-19 vaccine (dated by TCRdb to about 2021). For context, the study as a whole: TCR sequencing covered about 230 trial participants: about 210 given two doses of AZD1222 and about 26 given two doses of MenACWY control vaccine. Trial participants were enrolled by age into subgroups of 18-55, 56-69 and 70-plus years, and about 150, 27 and 61 TCR-sequenced participants, respectively, were included in these subgroups. Overall study results and their limits: Reportedly, almost half of the unique spike-specific TCRs recognized epitopes lying outside the regions that are mutated in the B.1.351 and B.1.1.7 variants. The 56-69-year group was small, and its depth increase did not reach significance, likely because of low power. Because no day 14 peak-response samples were available, the repertoires could be characterized only after the peak T cell response. Conclusions about previously exposed vaccinees were limited because only 5 or 6 AZD1222 recipients were SARS-CoV-2 seropositive at baseline. The whole spike protein was spanned by vaccine-associated CD4 TCRs, and dominant responses were seen in regions 160-218 and 743-854. Most participants were white British and females outnumbered males, and the authors suggested that clonal diversity may have been underestimated. After two AZD1222 doses, both the breadth and the depth of spike-specific TCRs were significantly higher than at day 0 and than in MenACWY recipients.

CDR1 is given as SGHNT and CDR2 as YYREEE, both from the germline V gene (reference sequence). Between the V and J ends, shortened by 0 bases and 4 bases respectively, the junction contains 14 bases. The CDR3 covers 16 residues, taking in both the cysteine and the phenylalanine. The DNA shown is the 48-base CDR3, in frame from base 1. Of note for this clone: There is no known antigen for this receptor. Per-nucleotide qualities are absent, and no much larger clonotype sits a single base away.

The time point label corresponds to: baseline before first vaccination. The treatment or condition label here, explained by the study, means: meningococcal conjugate vaccine given as trial control. The vaccinee samples were drawn from two UK trials, COV001 and COV002, one of which was a single-blind randomized controlled phase 2/3 trial testing AZD1222 (ChAdOx1 nCoV-19) in healthy adults. For TCRbeta chain sequencing, PBMC samples were collected from trial participants at day 0 and at day 28 after the second dose. The CDR3 regions of human TCRbeta chains were analyzed by immunosequencing. In the authors' own workflow: TCRs in the repertoires were compared against a reference library of SARS-CoV-2-specific TCRs that had been generated with the MIRA antigen-specificity platform. Breadth was defined as the fraction of unique TCRs that were SARS-CoV-2-associated. Depth was defined as the fraction of total T cells that were SARS-CoV-2-associated. Using the MIRA data, every spike-specific TCR was mapped to the spike region that the TCR reacted to and assigned to either a CD4 or a CD8 class. Log10-transformed breadth and depth values were compared by one-way ANOVA with Sidak's multiple comparisons tests. In TCRdb, the immuneACCESS table is reduced to in-frame sequences with V and J assigned. These tables do not hold every clone; where another copy was compared, an unresolved V gene accounts for under half, and the others remain unexplained. The V and J calls and clone size are taken from that table; D and trimming were inferred from the DNA. This sample comprises more than 95,000 clones, about 90% of them detected only once. Of the sample, about 4.1% is held by the ten largest clones.

Sequencing used peripheral blood, obtained on day 0 of MenACWY control vaccination. The sequence was obtained from an adult in good health. This receptor chain uses TRBV5-4 and TRBJ2-1; perhaps TRBD2 is the D gene, with 6 bases matching. The DNA reads TGTGCCAGCAGCTTGGGTGGACTGGGACTTTACAATGAGCAGTTCTTC. This translates into CASSLGGLGLYNEQFF.